Reported below is one T cell receptor beta chain. Its antigen is not known. The CDR3 loop spans 12 amino acids. CDR1 and CDR2 from the germline V gene are SQVTM and ANQGSEA. The trim removed 8 bases at V and 5 bases at J, leaving 8 bases unmatched. The record originates from a study of graft-versus-host responses after intestinal transplantation. Findings and limits, study-wide: Clonal ratios of graft-versus-host to host-versus-graft in allografts were high for patients exhibiting graft-donor T cell macrochimerism. Circulating GvH clones peaking coincided with falling HvG clones soon after transplant.

This table comes from immunoSEQ multiplex PCR, and its TCRdb copy is limited to in-frame clones, with some not included. The table has tens of thousands of clones, 90% seen once. The TCR originated in a human donor who received an intestinal transplant. The sequences come from unstimulated CD4+ T cells sorted from spleen or lymph node cells, collected before intestinal transplant. This rearrangement joins TRBV29-1 to TRBJ2-5; 7 nucleotides match TRBD2. This CDR3 reads CSFGGVGETQYF. The CDR3 coding sequence is TGCAGCTTTGGGGGGGTAGGGGAGACCCAGTACTTC.